The 32 T cell receptor beta chains reported below all come from one sample, sequenced in a study of blood T cell repertoires in COVID-19. TCRdb's copy holds only in-frame clones and misses some; the assay was immunoSEQ multiplex PCR. Of about 220,000 clones listed, over 75% are singletons. Sample: peripheral blood. These receptors originate from a human donor in a cohort sampled during active COVID-19.

This clone was found a few times. J is TRBJ2-1 and V is TRBV27; 9 nucleotides align to TRBD2. This CDR3 has 16 amino acids. Germline values: CDR1 MNHEY, CDR2 SMNVEV (reference sequence). With V trimmed by 7 bases and J by 5 bases, 12 bases remained unmatched. CDR3 sequence reads: CASTRAGTSLNNEQFF. CDR3 DNA sequence: TGTGCCAGCACCCGAGCCGGGACTAGCCTAAACAATGAGCAGTTCTTC.

The chain is built from TRBV6-5 and TRBJ1-1; no reliable D call. CDR1 is MNHEY, CDR2 SVGAGI, per germline. CDR3 length: 14 residues. V gave up 6 bases and J gave up 4 bases, with 15 bases separating them. The CDR3 DNA follows: TGTGCCAGCAGCCTATCCCCCAGAGGCACTGAAGCTTTCTTT. Translating gives CASSLSPRGTEAFF.

V and J are TRBV4-2 and TRBJ2-3; TRBD2 aligns across 11 bases. J gave up 4 bases and V 0 bases, and 6 bases lay outside the gene matches. Per the germline V gene, CDR1 is LGHNA and CDR2 is YNFKEQ. The CDR3 is made up of 17 amino acids. The CDR3 is CASSQDGVAGGADTQYF. The CDR3 DNA sequence: TGTGCCAGCAGCCAAGATGGGGTAGCGGGGGGGGCAGATACGCAGTATTTT.

This clone was picked up one time. The chain employs TRBV18 and TRBJ1-1; D remains ambiguous. In germline, CDR1 is KGHSH, CDR2 LQKENI. The CDR3 spans 12 residues. The V gene lost 3 bases and the J gene lost 7 bases, with 9 bases spanning the gap. The CDR3 nucleotides read TGTGCCAGCTCACCTTCTGATAGTGAAGCTTTCTTT. This gives the protein CASSPSDSEAFF.

This chain joins TRBV5-8 and TRBJ1-1; D unresolved. V was shortened by 2 bases and J by 6 bases, with 5 bases between the two germline ends. This CDR3 region has 11 residues. In germline, CDR1 is SGHTS, CDR2 YDEGEE. CDR3 in amino acids: CASSLAAEAFF. CDR3 coding DNA: TGTGCCAGCAGCTTAGCCGCTGAAGCTTTCTTT.

CDR3 sequence (DNA): TGCGCCAGCAGCCAAGAGGAGCGAAACCAAGAGACCCAGTACTTC. This gives the protein CASSQEERNQETQYF. This sequence joins TRBV4-1 and TRBJ2-5; D is unclear. In germline, CDR1 is MGHRA, CDR2 YSYEKL. The CDR3 runs to 15 residues. Trimming removed 0 bases at V and 0 bases at J, with 8 bases between.

The chain couples TRBV11-2 to TRBJ2-3; D unresolved. Germline V lookup: CDR1 SGHAT, CDR2 FQNNGV. The CDR3 has 14 residues. Trimming took 0 bases from V and 3 from J, leaving 7 bases between them. Here the CDR3 DNA reads TGTGCCAGCAGCTTAGAGGCGGAAACAGATACGCAGTATTTT. This encodes CASSLEAETDTQYF.

This chain joins TRBV6-2 or TRBV6-3 and TRBJ2-1, with 8 bases matching TRBD1. This CDR3 region has 16 residues. Looked up from germline, CDR1 is MNHEY and CDR2 is SVGEGT. V was clipped by 6 bases and J by 0 bases; unmatched bases: 7. This CDR3 is CASSPTGGFSYNEQFF. CDR3 in DNA: TGTGCCAGCAGCCCAACAGGGGGATTCTCCTACAATGAGCAGTTCTTC.

The gene calls are TRBV5-1 and TRBJ2-2; weak D call: TRBD2 (7 bases). The CDR3 runs 16 residues. Germline values: CDR1 SGHRS, CDR2 YFSETQ. The V gene lost 1 base and the J gene lost 3 bases, with 13 bases spanning the gap. The CDR3 region is CASSLIGGADTGELFF. In DNA form, the CDR3 reads TGCGCCAGCAGCTTGATTGGGGGGGCGGACACCGGGGAGCTGTTTTTT.

CDR3 loop: CASSWGGAGNTEAFF. CDR3 in DNA: TGTGCCAGCAGTTGGGGGGGCGCCGGGAACACTGAAGCTTTCTTT. The chain links TRBV6-5 to TRBJ1-1; D possibly corresponds to TRBD1 (6 bases). CDR3 length equals 15 residues. Germline values: CDR1 MNHEY, CDR2 SVGAGI. Deletions cut 4 bases from V and 1 base from J, with 13 bases between.

The table lists this clone with a count of one. The CDR3 carries no conserved terminal phenylalanine or tryptophan, so it likely arises from a read error. It is unclear where the CDR3 begins or ends on the DNA, so no DNA is shown, and the CDR3 is as TCRdb lists it. V gene TRBV4-1 combines with J gene TRBJ1-1. Germline values: CDR1 MGHRA, CDR2 YSYEKL. The CDR3 length equals 11 residues, ends included. The CDR3 spells CASSQGFETFL.

V gene TRBV11-1 combines with J gene TRBJ2-1, with D perhaps matching TRBD1 (5 bases). V shed 7 bases and J shed 8 bases, with 9 bases lying between them. The germline gives CDR1 SGHAT, CDR2 FQDESV (reference sequence). The CDR3 is made up of 11 amino acids. DNA of the CDR3: TGTGCCAGCACCCCAGGGTATGAGCAGTTCTTC. Protein: CASTPGYEQFF.

The chain recombines TRBV21-1 with TRBJ2-5; the listed D gene, TRBD1, was not tested against the DNA. TRBV21-1 is a pseudogene locus. This CDR3 is 13 amino acids long. The CDR3 sequence is CASSRTGKETQYF. The CDR3 DNA reads as TGTGCCAGCAGCAGAACAGGGAAGGAGACCCAGTACTTC.

The V call is TRBV28, the J call TRBJ2-1, with D tentatively TRBD2 (5 bases). CDR1 is MDHEN and CDR2 is SYDVKM in the germline V gene. V lost 3 bases and J lost 9, with 12 bases in between. This CDR3 has 13 amino acids. This CDR3 reads CASSFVRRSEQFF. The CDR3 bases are TGTGCCAGCAGTTTTGTTCGGAGGAGTGAGCAGTTCTTC.

The rearrangement links TRBV24-1 to TRBJ1-5; TRBD1 agrees at 8 bases. The CDR3 length is 16 residues. Germline CDR1 is KGHDR and CDR2 is SFDVKD. Trimming cost V 4 bases and J 5 bases; bases outside gene matches: 9. The CDR3 DNA reads TGTGCCACCAGTGACTCTGGCAGGGGGCGAGATCAGCCCCAGCATTTT. This encodes CATSDSGRGRDQPQHF.

This chain uses TRBV29-1 with TRBJ2-3; no reliable D call. The germline V gene encodes CDR1 SQVTM and CDR2 ANQGSEA. V shed 3 bases and J shed 1 base, with 5 bases lying between them. The CDR3 has 12 residues. CDR3 loop: CSVDRGTDTQYF. As DNA, the CDR3 is TGCAGCGTTGACCGTGGCACAGATACGCAGTATTTT.

This chain joins TRBV12-3 or TRBV12-4 and TRBJ2-1; possibly TRBD2 for D (7 bases). Between the trimmed V and J ends, which lost 8 bases and 11 bases, there was a span of 19 bases. This CDR3 spans 13 amino acids. The CDR3 DNA sequence: TGTGCCAGCGATCCGGGGGGCGGGGGCCAGCAGTTCTTC. Protein sequence: CASDPGGGGQQFF.

The chain employs TRBV3-1 (or the pseudogene TRBV3-2) and TRBJ1-1; unclear D gene. V was pared by 4 bases and J by 5 bases, with 17 bases between. This CDR3 comprises 15 residues. Germline values: CDR1 LGHDT, CDR2 YNNKEL (reference sequence). CDR3 amino acids: CASSPDLGGRTEAFF. CDR3 DNA sequence: TGTGCCAGCAGCCCTGACCTTGGTGGGAGGACTGAAGCTTTCTTT.

V usage is TRBV4-2 and J usage is TRBJ2-2, with 7 nucleotides matching TRBD2. There are 17 residues in the CDR3. Unmatched junction bases numbered 6, after V lost 1 base and J lost 1 base. Germline V gene sequence: CDR1 LGHNA, CDR2 YNFKEQ. DNA for the CDR3: TGTGCCAGCAGCCAAGGGTGGCTAGCGGAGAACACCGGGGAGCTGTTTTTT. It codes for CASSQGWLAENTGELFF.

The gene calls are TRBV7-2 and TRBJ2-7; D uncertain. Germline values: CDR1 SGHTA, CDR2 FQGNSA. The CDR3 contains 14 residues. V gave up 2 bases and J gave up 2 bases, with 10 bases separating them. The CDR3 DNA sequence: TGTGCCAGCAGCTTATACAGTTTCACCTACGAGCAGTACTTC. It specifies CASSLYSFTYEQYF.

This rearrangement joins TRBV5-5 to TRBJ1-1, with D hard to call. The ends were cut back, 0 bases at V and 4 bases at J, with 16 bases in the middle. The CDR3 consists of 16 residues. Germline V lookup: CDR1 SGHKS, CDR2 YYEKEE (reference sequence). The CDR3 sequence is CASSLGVGQASTEAFF. The CDR3 DNA follows: TGTGCCAGCAGCTTGGGAGTGGGTCAGGCAAGCACTGAAGCTTTCTTT.

The V call is TRBV18, the J call TRBJ1-2, with 9 nucleotides matching TRBD1. This CDR3 is 14 amino acids long. Germline CDR1 KGHSH, CDR2 LQKENI. J was trimmed by 2 bases and V by 4 bases; bases with no gene match: 2. CDR3: CASSQGTGNYGYTF. In nucleotides, the CDR3 is TGTGCCAGCTCACAAGGGACAGGGAACTATGGCTACACCTTC.

The chain recombines TRBV5-4 with TRBJ2-7; 8 nucleotides agree with TRBD1. Germline V gene data show CDR1 as SGHNT and CDR2 as YYREEE (reference sequence). Trimming took 4 bases from V and 2 from J; bases not matched to a gene: 2. This CDR3 is built from 13 residues. This CDR3 is CASSPDRAYEQYF. The CDR3 DNA reads TGTGCCAGCAGCCCGGACAGGGCCTACGAGCAGTACTTC.

V usage is TRBV12-3 or TRBV12-4 and J usage is TRBJ2-7; unclear D gene. The V gene lost 6 bases and the J gene lost 4 bases, with 13 bases spanning the gap. The CDR3 is 13 residues long. CDR3 nucleotides: TGTGCCAGCAGCCCTTGGCTGAATTACGAGCAGTACTTC. It is translated as CASSPWLNYEQYF.

This CDR3 is CASSWRRPQYNEQFF. The CDR3 nucleotides read TGTGCCAGCAGCTGGCGGCGCCCTCAATACAATGAGCAGTTCTTC. This chain links TRBV5-6 with TRBJ2-1; the D is unclear. Germline CDR1 and CDR2: SGHDT and YYEEEE. The CDR3 has 15 residues. Trimming shortened V by 3 bases and J by 4 bases, and 14 bases separated the two germline ends.

This rearrangement joins TRBV5-1 to TRBJ2-7; TRBD1 agrees at 9 bases. Germline CDR1 is SGHRS and CDR2 is YFSETQ. The J segment lost 2 bases and the V segment lost 5 bases, leaving 2 bases of the junction unmatched. This CDR3 is built from 13 residues. The CDR3 DNA reads TGCGCCAGCAGACAGGGGGCCCCCTACGAGCAGTACTTC. Translation: CASRQGAPYEQYF.

This chain joins TRBV7-3 and TRBJ1-1; possibly TRBD1 for D (5 bases). Between the trimmed V and J ends, which lost 2 bases and 6 bases, there was a span of 13 bases. CDR1 SGHTA and CDR2 FQGTGA come from the germline V gene. CDR3 size: 14 residues. CDR3 sequence: CASSLREAGAEAFF. The DNA for the CDR3 is TGTGCCAGCAGCTTACGTGAGGCGGGGGCTGAAGCTTTCTTT.

A note on this clone: The same CDR3 arises from other DNA sequences in this sample as well. V gene TRBV11-3 combines with J gene TRBJ2-5; maybe TRBD1 (6 bases). The CDR3 loop spans 14 amino acids. V lost 1 base and J 3 bases, leaving 9 bases between the germline ends. Germline loops: CDR1 SGHNT, CDR2 YENEEA. The CDR3 sequence is CASSLGSGEETQYF. Written as DNA, the CDR3 is TGTGCCAGCAGCTTAGGATCAGGGGAAGAGACCCAGTACTTC. Combining the CDR3 with reference TRBV11-3 and TRBJ2-5 gives the whole variable domain EAGVVQSPRYKIIEKKQPVAFWCNPISGHNTLYWYLQNLGQGPELLIRYENEEAVDDSQLPKDRFSAERLKGVDSTLKIQPAELGDSAVYLCASSLGSGEETQYFGPGTRLLVL.

This clone was seen a single time. The chain joins TRBV6-5 to TRBJ2-3; no clear D gene. This CDR3 is 15 amino acids long. Germline CDR1 reads MNHEY; CDR2 reads SVGAGI. Trimming left V 3 bases short and J 0 bases short, with 10 bases between. CDR3: CASSYGSLSTDTQYF. For the CDR3, the DNA is TGTGCCAGCAGTTATGGCAGTCTGAGCACAGATACGCAGTATTTT.

V usage is TRBV7-9 and J usage is TRBJ1-1, with D tentatively TRBD1 (5 bases). The germline V gene encodes CDR1 SEHNR and CDR2 FQNEAQ (reference sequence). CDR3 size: 13 residues. Trimming took off 11 bases at V and 4 bases at J, with 17 bases between the two ends. This chain's CDR3 is CALEGHLPTEAFF. CDR3 DNA sequence: TGTGCCCTCGAAGGACACCTCCCCACTGAAGCTTTCTTT.

The CDR3 bases are TGTGCCAGCAGCTTAGGGTATGGGGCAGATGAGCAGTTCTTC. Protein: CASSLGYGADEQFF. The genes are TRBV7-9 and TRBJ2-1; a weak D match, TRBD1 (5 bases). The CDR3 extends over 14 amino acids. Germline CDR1 is SEHNR and CDR2 is FQNEAQ (reference sequence). Between the trimmed V and J ends, which lost 1 base and 8 bases, there was a span of 12 bases.

This chain links TRBV10-3 with TRBJ2-1; D gene unclear. Trimming removed 4 bases at V and 0 bases at J, with 13 bases between. The CDR3 covers 16 residues. Germline CDR1 and CDR2: ENHRY and SYGVKD. The CDR3 nucleotides are TGTGCCATCAGTGTTGTCTTCATGAGCTCCTACAATGAGCAGTTCTTC. Translation gives CAISVVFMSSYNEQFF.